This T cell receptor (beta chain) is from a study of T cell responses to AZD1222 COVID-19 vaccine. Germline CDR1 reads SGDLS; CDR2 reads YYNGEE. V lost 2 bases and J 0 bases, leaving 9 bases between the germline ends. CDR3 length: 14 amino acids. Study-wide results and limits: Of the AZD1222 recipients, only five to seven were seropositive at baseline. Clonal diversity may have been underestimated, and the donors were mostly white British, with more females than males. CD4 TCRs associated with vaccination spanned spike, dominating at 160-218 and 743-854.

Turning to this clone: Its antigen remains unknown.

Generated by immunoSEQ multiplex PCR, the TCRdb table keeps only in-frame clones and is missing some. The sample holds about 120,000 clones; more than 75% are singletons and the top ten take approximately 1.3%. This chain connects TRBV9 to TRBJ2-7; D gene ambiguous. Sample: peripheral blood, taken on day 0 of AZD1222 vaccination. This TCR was sampled from an adult in good health. CDR3 amino acids: CASSVSSYSYEQYF. In DNA, the CDR3 is TGTGCCAGCAGCGTTAGTTCCTACTCCTACGAGCAGTACTTC. Together with reference TRBV9 and TRBJ2-7, the CDR3 gives the full variable domain: DSGVTQTPKHLITATGQRVTLRCSPRSGDLSVYWYQQSLDQGLQFLIQYYNGEERAKGNILERFSAQQFPDLHSELNLSSLELGDSALYFCASSVSSYSYEQYFGPGTRLTVT.